This TCR beta chain was sequenced during a study of regulatory T cells in long-lasting Graves disease. Overall study results and limits: Reduced TCR diversity was observed in persistent Graves' patients versus newly diagnosed patients.

Points on this clonotype: Its antigen is unidentified.

Trimming pared 3 bases from V and 6 bases from J, leaving 21 bases between. This CDR3 region has 16 residues. In germline, CDR1 is LGHDT, CDR2 YNNKEL (reference sequence). Time point indicated: newly diagnosed GD, antithyroid drugs for less than 3 months. Extracted RNA from PBMCs served as the source of the TCR library. Arm-PCR of CDR3 regions with iRepertoire HTBI primers generated TCR beta libraries. TCRdb recomputed calls from the multiplex PCR reads with MiXCR, one row per CDR3 protein. The sample yields hundreds of thousands of distinct CDR3 sequences, 16% seen once. Separately, the same data were catalogued under a study of T cells in Graves' hyperthyroidism and ophthalmopathy.

The specimen comprised peripheral blood mononuclear cells (PBMCs), sampled at new diagnosis, from a patient treated with antithyroid drugs. This chain joins TRBV3-1 and TRBJ2-7; tentatively, D is TRBD2 (5 bases). This TCR was sampled from a woman in her 30s with Graves disease. CDR3 DNA sequence: TGTGCCAGCAGCCAGTTCGCGAGAGGGCAAGGTTCCGAGCAGTACTTC. It is translated as CASSQFARGQGSEQYF.